Below, 23 T cell receptor beta chains from the same sample are listed, as sequenced in a study of CD8 T cells in Susac syndrome. An amount of RNA that ranged from roughly 0.5 to 1 ug was reverse transcribed with random hexamers. A single record per CDR3 protein comes from TCRdb applying MiXCR to the immunoSEQ multiplex PCR reads. The sample holds approximately 190,000 distinct CDR3 sequences, approximately 96% seen once. Specimen: CD4+ T cells from PBMCs. Receptor source: a human donor with Susac syndrome.

The rearrangement joins TRBV11-3 to TRBJ1-1; D gene unclear. V dropped 2 bases and J dropped 4 bases, with 11 bases sitting between them. Looked up from germline, CDR1 is SGHNT and CDR2 is YENEEA. This CDR3 contains 14 residues. CDR3 loop: CASSLFGWSTEAFF. For the CDR3, the DNA is TGTGCCAGCAGCTTATTTGGGTGGAGCACTGAAGCTTTCTTT.

The chain uses TRBV20-1 and TRBJ1-1; 11 nucleotides align to TRBD1. Trimming took 2 bases from V and 4 from J; bases not matched to a gene: 3. CDR3 size: 14 residues. Looked up from germline, CDR1 is DFQATT and CDR2 is SNEGSKA (reference sequence). The CDR3 sequence: CSARRDRGITEAFF. CDR3 coding DNA: TGCAGTGCTAGAAGGGACAGGGGGATCACTGAAGCTTTCTTT.

This chain uses TRBV15 with TRBJ2-1, with D tentatively TRBD2 (5 bases). This CDR3 has 19 amino acids. The V gene lost 1 base and the J gene lost 2 bases, with 21 bases spanning the gap. The V gene's germline CDR1 is LNHNV and CDR2 YYDKDF (reference sequence). The CDR3 nucleotides read TGTGCCACCAGCAGAGGGGGTTGGAGCGGCCCGGGGACCTACAATGAGCAGTTCTTC. Translation gives CATSRGGWSGPGTYNEQFF.

The chain recombines TRBV21-1 with TRBJ2-1; the D call in the table, TRBD2, was not verified against the DNA. TRBV21-1 counts as a pseudogene. The CDR3 has 19 residues. CDR3 coding DNA: TGTGCCAGCAGCAAAGTCTGCGAGCGGGGTCGAAAATGGGGAAATGAGCAGTTCTTC. Amino acids: CASSKVCERGRKWGNEQFF.

J is TRBJ2-1 and V is TRBV7-2; tentative D call: TRBD2 (6 bases). The CDR3 sequence is 14 residues long. V lost 1 base, J lost 4 bases, and 8 bases lay in between. Germline V CDR1 and CDR2: SGHTA, FQGNSA. The CDR3 nucleotides are TGTGCCAGCAGCTTAGTGGGACTTTACAATGAGCAGTTCTTC. It encodes CASSLVGLYNEQFF.

The chain employs TRBV9 and TRBJ1-2; possible D gene TRBD1, 5 bases. The CDR3 is made up of 17 amino acids. Germline V gene sequence: CDR1 SGDLS, CDR2 YYNGEE. Trimming left V 3 bases short and J 0 bases short, with 18 bases between. Written as DNA, the CDR3 is TGTGCCAGCAGCGCGAGAGGAGGAGACAGAACTAACTATGGCTACACCTTC. It specifies CASSARGGDRTNYGYTF.

The V call is TRBV5-1, the J call TRBJ1-4; no clear D gene. Germline V gene data show CDR1 as SGHRS and CDR2 as YFSETQ. Between the trimmed V and J ends, which lost 4 bases and 0 bases, there was a span of 7 bases. The CDR3 is 14 residues long. CDR3 bases: TGCGCCAGCAGCATTTCCACAACTAATGAAAAACTGTTTTTT. Protein product: CASSISTTNEKLFF.

The chain joins TRBV20-1 to TRBJ2-7; D uncertain. This CDR3 region has 14 residues. Trimming stripped 6 bases from V and 2 bases from J, with 17 bases between. CDR1 is DFQATT and CDR2 is SNEGSKA in the germline V gene (reference sequence). The CDR3 region has the DNA TGCAGTGCCACCGGTCGAGTAGTTACCTACGAGCAGTACTTC. It is translated as CSATGRVVTYEQYF.

This clonotype was counted a single time. CDR3 loop: CASSSRRGYTF. The CDR3 bases are TGTGCCAGCAGCTCAAGGCGGGGCTACACCTTC. V and J are TRBV7-8 and TRBJ1-2; no clear D. CDR3 size: 11 residues. V was pared by 4 bases and J by 8 bases, with 8 bases between. CDR1 and CDR2 (germline): SGHVS, FQNEAQ.

The chain is built from TRBV7-6 and TRBJ2-5, with 7 bases fitting TRBD1. The CDR3 totals 15 residues. Germline V gives CDR1 SGHVS, CDR2 FNYEAQ. With 5 bases clipped from V and 4 bases from J, the junction kept 10 bases outside the gene matches. The CDR3 is CASSQDRAWLETQYF. The CDR3, as DNA: TGTGCCAGCAGCCAAGACAGGGCTTGGCTAGAGACCCAGTACTTC. Supplemented by reference TRBV7-6 and TRBJ2-5, the full variable domain reads GAGVSQSPRYKVTKRGQDVALRCDPISGHVSLYWYRQALGQGPEFLTYFNYEAQQDKSGLPNDRFSAERPEGSISTLTIQRTEQRDSAMYRCASSQDRAWLETQYFGPGTRLLVL.

CDR3: CASSLSSTGGPFF. CDR3 bases: TGTGCCAGCAGCCTCTCAAGTACGGGGGGGCCGTTCTTC. This chain links TRBV7-2 with TRBJ2-1; 8 bases match TRBD2. Trimming at V came to 5 bases and at J to 15 bases, leaving 12 bases not matched to a gene. This CDR3 comprises 13 residues. Germline V gives CDR1 SGHTA, CDR2 FQGNSA.

This chain links TRBV25-1 with TRBJ1-4; D call uncertain. The CDR3 is 13 residues long. Trimming removed 4 bases at V and 7 bases at J, with 10 bases between. The germline V gene encodes CDR1 MGHDK and CDR2 SYGVNS. CDR3: CASSAHGFEKLFF. As DNA, the CDR3 is TGTGCCAGCAGTGCCCACGGGTTTGAAAAACTGTTTTTT.

This rearrangement joins TRBV3-1 to TRBJ2-5; TRBD2 matches 8 bases. This CDR3 region has 14 residues. Germline CDR1 and CDR2: LGHDT and YNNKEL (reference sequence). V gave up 6 bases and J gave up 4 bases; unmatched junction bases: 7. The CDR3 loop reads CASSASGLTETQYF. The CDR3 nucleotides are TGTGCCAGCAGTGCTAGCGGGCTCACAGAGACCCAGTACTTC.

This chain uses TRBV28 with TRBJ2-1; D gene uncertain. The length of the CDR3 is 14 residues. Germline values: CDR1 MDHEN, CDR2 SYDVKM. V was cut by 8 bases and J by 3 bases, with 14 bases left in between. The CDR3 protein is CASSGRVLYNEQFF. CDR3 nucleotides: TGTGCCAGCTCCGGACGGGTTCTCTACAATGAGCAGTTCTTC.

This rearrangement joins TRBV19 to TRBJ1-2; 8 positions match TRBD1. Germline assignment: CDR1 LNHDA and CDR2 SQIVND (reference sequence). V lost 7 bases, J lost 3 bases, and 7 bases stayed unmatched. This CDR3 is built from 14 residues. CDR3 in DNA: TGTGCCAGTACCTGGACAGGGTTGGACTATGGCTACACCTTC. Residues: CASTWTGLDYGYTF.

This chain connects TRBV20-1 to TRBJ2-3; D is unclear. The CDR3 consists of 13 residues. Germline V gene lookup returns CDR1 DFQATT and CDR2 SNEGSKA (reference sequence). V gave up 2 bases and J gave up 4 bases, with 10 bases separating them. The CDR3 coding sequence is TGCAGTGCTAGATCGTCGGTGGCAGATACGCAGTATTTT. Translated, it gives CSARSSVADTQYF.

The rearrangement joins TRBV20-1 to TRBJ2-1; 9 bases agree with TRBD2. Per the germline V gene, CDR1 is DFQATT and CDR2 is SNEGSKA (reference sequence). The CDR3 loop spans 15 amino acids. Germline trimming cut 6 bases from V and 7 bases from J; bases unmatched to any gene: 13. The CDR3 nucleotides are TGCAGTGCCCCACTACCCCTAGCGGGGACGAATGAGCAGTTCTTC. Encoded protein: CSAPLPLAGTNEQFF.

The gene calls are TRBV3-1 and TRBJ1-5, with D unclear. Germline V gene lookup returns CDR1 LGHDT and CDR2 YNNKEL (reference sequence). This CDR3 region has 13 residues. The V and J ends lost 6 bases and 5 bases respectively, with 11 bases between them. This chain's CDR3 is CASSLNPDQPQHF. The CDR3 region has the DNA TGTGCCAGCAGTCTTAATCCGGATCAGCCCCAGCATTTT.

The rearrangement uses TRBV7-9 and TRBJ1-2; perhaps TRBD1 as D (6 bases). The length of the CDR3 is 17 residues. V was cut by 1 base and J by 0 bases, with 15 bases left in between. Looked up from germline, CDR1 is SEHNR and CDR2 is FQNEAQ (reference sequence). The CDR3 sequence: CASSLGRYREPNYGYTF. The CDR3 coding sequence is TGTGCCAGCAGCTTAGGAAGGTACAGGGAACCTAACTATGGCTACACCTTC. Full variable domain (missing parts from reference TRBV7-9 and TRBJ1-2): DTGVSQNPRHKITKRGQNVTFRCDPISEHNRLYWYRQTLGQGPEFLTYFQNEAQLEKSRLLSDRFSAERPKGSFSTLEIQRTEQGDSAMYLCASSLGRYREPNYGYTFGSGTRLTVV.

The chain combines TRBV5-1 with TRBJ2-5; 8 nucleotides match TRBD1. The length of the CDR3 is 15 residues. CDR1 and CDR2 from the germline V gene are SGHRS and YFSETQ. V lost 0 bases, J lost 1 base, and 2 bases stayed unmatched. CDR3 sequence (DNA): TGCGCCAGCAGCTTGGGGACAGGGCCCCAAGAGACCCAGTACTTC. This sequence encodes CASSLGTGPQETQYF.

This rearrangement joins TRBV30 to TRBJ1-6, with a possible D match to TRBD1 (6 bases). Germline CDR1 is GTSNPN and CDR2 is SVGIG (reference sequence). V was cut by 1 base and J by 9 bases, with 22 bases left in between. The length of the CDR3 is 17 residues. Here the CDR3 reads CAWSARLMGAVGSPLHF. The CDR3 coding sequence is TGTGCCTGGAGTGCTCGTCTGATGGGGGCAGTGGGTTCACCCCTCCACTTT. The whole variable domain, filled in from reference TRBV30 and TRBJ1-6, reads SQTIHQWPATLVQPVGSPLSLECTVEGTSNPNLYWYRQAAGRGLQLLFYSVGIGQISSEVPQNLSASRPQDRQFILSSKKLLLSDSGFYLCAWSARLMGAVGSPLHFGNGTRLTVT.

The gene calls are TRBV7-2 and TRBJ2-7; TRBD2 matches at 15 bases. The junction had 5 bases not matched to a gene; V was cut back by 5 bases and J by 6 bases. Germline V gives CDR1 SGHTA, CDR2 FQGNSA. The CDR3 spans 15 residues. CDR3: CASSPGLAGGGEQYF. CDR3 DNA: TGTGCCAGCAGCCCGGGACTAGCGGGGGGAGGCGAGCAGTACTTC.

This chain links TRBV7-2 with TRBJ2-3; D call uncertain. CDR3 length: 15 residues. CDR1 and CDR2 (germline): SGHTA, FQGNSA. V was shortened by 1 base and J by 1 base, with 9 bases between the two germline ends. The CDR3 bases are TGTGCCAGCAGCTTAGTCCCCAGCGGCACAGATACGCAGTATTTT. This gives the protein CASSLVPSGTDTQYF.